This T cell receptor beta chain was identified during a study of cytomegalovirus exposure and HLA in healthy donors. About the study: The Caucasian-associated ancestry cluster contained about 80% of the approximately 410 genotyped donors.

General study points: It was likely that a cluster of highly shared sequence variants was a sequencing artifact. In a later analysis, compared with equally common non-associated chains, HLA-associated beta chains were more expanded.

As to this clone: Its antigen is unidentified.

This CDR3 is built from 16 residues. The germline CDR1 and CDR2 sequences are MNHEY and SMNVEV (reference sequence). The J segment lost 5 bases and the V segment lost 2 bases, leaving 6 bases of the junction unmatched. A multiplex PCR was run with 60 Vbeta primers and 13 Jbeta primers. Generated by immunoSEQ multiplex PCR, the TCRdb table keeps only in-frame clones and is missing some. The sample holds tens of thousands of clones; 72% are singletons and the top ten take approximately 5%. This TCR derives from a man aged 60 to 75 in good health and CMV-seropositive. Specimen: PBMCs. The chain combines TRBV27 with TRBJ1-1; 12 bases agree with TRBD1. The CDR3 nucleotides are TGTGCCAGCAGTTTAATGGGACAGGGGGCGGAAACTGAAGCTTTCTTT. Translating gives CASSLMGQGAETEAFF.